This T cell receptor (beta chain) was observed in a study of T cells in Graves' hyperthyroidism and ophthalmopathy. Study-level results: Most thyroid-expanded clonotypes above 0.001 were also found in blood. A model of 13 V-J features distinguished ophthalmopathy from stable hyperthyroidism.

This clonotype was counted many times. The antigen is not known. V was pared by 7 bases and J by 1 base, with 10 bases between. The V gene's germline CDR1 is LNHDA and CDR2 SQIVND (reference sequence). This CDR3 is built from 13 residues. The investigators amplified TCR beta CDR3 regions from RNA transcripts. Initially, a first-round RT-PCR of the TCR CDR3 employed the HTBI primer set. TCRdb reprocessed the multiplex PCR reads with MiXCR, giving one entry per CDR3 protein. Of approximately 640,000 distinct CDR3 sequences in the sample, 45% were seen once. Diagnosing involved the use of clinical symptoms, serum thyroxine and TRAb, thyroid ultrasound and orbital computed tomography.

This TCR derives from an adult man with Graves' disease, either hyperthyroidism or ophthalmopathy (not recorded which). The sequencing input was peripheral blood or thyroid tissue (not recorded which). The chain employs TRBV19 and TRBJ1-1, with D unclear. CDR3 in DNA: TGTGCCAGTAAGAGGGTTACGAACACTGAAGCTTTCTTT. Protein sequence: CASKRVTNTEAFF.